One sample yielded the 8 T cell receptor beta chains listed below, sequenced in a study of T cell responses to AZD1222 COVID-19 vaccine. Only in-frame clones appear in the TCRdb table, and some are missing; sequencing was by immunoSEQ multiplex PCR. The sample has some 120,000 clones, about 89% seen once. The source material was peripheral blood, sampled on day 0 of AZD1222 vaccination. These receptors all stem from an adult in good health.

The chain has TRBV29-1 and TRBJ2-2, with 13 bases identical to TRBD2. Germline loops: CDR1 SQVTM, CDR2 ANQGSEA. Trimming removed 6 bases from V and 5 bases from J; junction bases left unmatched: 9. CDR3 length: 16 amino acids. The DNA of the CDR3 is TGCAGCGTCCGGACTAGCGGGAGTACATCGACCGGGGAGCTGTTTTTT. Protein sequence: CSVRTSGSTSTGELFF.

This chain joins TRBV28 and TRBJ2-7; D perhaps matches TRBD1 (6 bases). CDR1 and CDR2 from the germline V gene are MDHEN and SYDVKM. The V and J ends lost 3 bases and 2 bases respectively, with 26 bases between them. The CDR3 covers 19 residues. For the CDR3, the DNA is TGTGCCAGCAGTTTCCCTAACAGCACGAGGGACATGATAACCTACGAGCAGTACTTC. This encodes CASSFPNSTRDMITYEQYF.

The chain has TRBV10-1 and TRBJ2-7; 8 bases agree with TRBD1. The length of the CDR3 is 17 residues. Germline CDR1 is WNHNN and CDR2 is SYGVQD (reference sequence). V lost 2 bases and J lost 4; bases outside the gene matches: 13. Here the CDR3 reads CASSETGAPGQVYEQYF. CDR3 sequence (DNA): TGCGCCAGCAGTGAGACGGGGGCACCGGGACAGGTATACGAGCAGTACTTC.

This sequence joins TRBV6-5 and TRBJ1-2, with 9 bases identical to TRBD1. Germline loops: CDR1 MNHEY, CDR2 SVGAGI. The J segment lost 9 bases and the V segment lost 6 bases, leaving 8 bases of the junction unmatched. The CDR3 length is 13 residues. CDR3 in DNA: TGTGCCAGCAGGCCACAGGGGGCGCGAAGCTACACCTTC. This codes for CASRPQGARSYTF.

The chain employs TRBV6-5 and TRBJ1-5, with a possible D match to TRBD1 (5 bases). CDR3 size: 16 residues. The germline V gene encodes CDR1 MNHEY and CDR2 SVGAGI. Trimming took 4 bases from V and 3 from J, leaving 16 bases between them. CDR3 bases: TGTGCCAGCAGTTCAGCCCCTGACAGCCCCAATCAGCCCCAGCATTTT. Encoded protein: CASSSAPDSPNQPQHF.

The J gene is TRBJ1-3, the V gene TRBV4-3; 7 nucleotides line up with TRBD1. There are 15 residues in the CDR3. The germline V gene encodes CDR1 LGHNA and CDR2 YSLEER. V lost 5 bases to trimming and J lost 4 bases; unmatched junction nucleotides: 8. Here the CDR3 reads CASSARDSPGNTIYF. The CDR3 nucleotides read TGCGCCAGCAGCGCCCGGGACAGCCCGGGAAACACCATATATTTT.

This chain uses TRBV19 with TRBJ2-7; TRBD2 matches 9 bases. Germline V CDR1 and CDR2: LNHDA, SQIVND (reference sequence). The V and J ends lost 3 bases and 2 bases, in that order; junction bases with no gene match: 2. CDR3 size: 14 residues. The CDR3 coding sequence is TGTGCCAGTAGTATGCGCGGGAGGGCCTACGAGCAGTACTTC. As protein: CASSMRGRAYEQYF.

V gene TRBV19 combines with J gene TRBJ1-4, with a possible D match to TRBD1 (5 bases). CDR1 is LNHDA, CDR2 SQIVND, per germline (reference sequence). This CDR3 is built from 17 residues. The ends were cut back, 4 bases at V and 6 bases at J, with 21 bases in the middle. CDR3 DNA: TGTGCCAGTAGTACCTACGGGACGGAGGCTGCGGATGAAAAACTGTTTTTT. This sequence encodes CASSTYGTEAADEKLFF. Supplemented by reference TRBV19 and TRBJ1-4, the full variable domain reads DGGITQSPKYLFRKEGQNVTLSCEQNLNHDAMYWYRQDPGQGLRLIYYSQIVNDFQKGDIAEGYSVSREKKESFPLTVTSAQKNPTAFYLCASSTYGTEAADEKLFFGSGTQLSVL.